Detailed here is one T cell receptor beta chain. Its target is unknown. This CDR3 comprises 14 residues. In germline, CDR1 is MNHEY, CDR2 SVGAGI. V was shortened by 8 bases and J by 5 bases, with 19 bases between the two germline ends. The data derive from a study of cytomegalovirus exposure and HLA in healthy donors. Study-level findings and limits: Previous analysis showed most TCR beta V segments were productive about 87% or about 30% of the time.

Researchers ran the PCR with 60 Vbeta and 13 Jbeta primers. Measured with immunoSEQ multiplex PCR; TCRdb has only the in-frame clones, and not every one. The table lists about 33,000 clones, approximately 55% of them singletons, with more than 5% in the top ten. The genes are TRBV6-5 and TRBJ2-7; tentatively, D is TRBD1 (6 bases). This clonotype was obtained from a woman between 40 and 55 years old in good health and CMV-seropositive. Sequencing was performed on PBMCs. CDR3 amino acids: CASGRLARGDEQYF. CDR3 DNA: TGTGCCAGCGGTAGACTGGCCAGGGGTGACGAGCAGTACTTC.